The clone carrying this TCR beta chain was seen only a few times. The V end was cut by 1 base, the J end by 3 bases, with 16 bases between. CDR3 size: 17 residues. Germline assignment: CDR1 SGHRS and CDR2 YFSETQ. These data belong to a study of early T cells in non-severe SARS-CoV-2 infection. TCRdb re-called the 5' RACE reads through MiXCR, storing one row per CDR3 protein. Among around 80,000 distinct CDR3 sequences listed, 10% to 15% were seen once. The chain has TRBV5-1 and TRBJ1-4; a possible D gene is TRBD1 (6 bases). The sequence derives from an adult who was a healthcare worker with PCR-confirmed SARS-CoV-2 infection or an uninfected control (not recorded which). Sequences were obtained from whole blood. The CDR3 sequence: CASSLSRGGAANEKLFF. The DNA of the CDR3 is TGCGCCAGCAGCTTGAGCAGGGGAGGTGCCGCTAATGAAAAACTGTTTTTT.